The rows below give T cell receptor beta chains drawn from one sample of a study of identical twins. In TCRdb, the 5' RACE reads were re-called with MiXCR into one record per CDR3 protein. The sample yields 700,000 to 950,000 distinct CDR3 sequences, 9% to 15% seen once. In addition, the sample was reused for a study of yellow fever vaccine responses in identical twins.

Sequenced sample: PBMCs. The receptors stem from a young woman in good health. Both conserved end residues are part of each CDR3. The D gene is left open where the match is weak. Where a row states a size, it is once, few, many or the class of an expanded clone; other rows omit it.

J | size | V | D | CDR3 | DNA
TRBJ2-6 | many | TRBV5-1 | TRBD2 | CASSLGLAGVSGANVLTF | TGCGCCAGCAGCTTGGGACTAGCGGGAGTATCTGGGGCCAACGTCCTGACTTTC
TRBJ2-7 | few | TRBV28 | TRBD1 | CASSTPGQGTYEQYF | TGTGCCAGCAGTACACCGGGACAGGGTACCTACGAGCAGTACTTC
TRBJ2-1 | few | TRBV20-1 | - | CSATDFSYNEQFF | TGCAGTGCTACCGACTTCTCCTACAATGAGCAGTTCTTC
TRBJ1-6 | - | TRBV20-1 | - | CSARSTGRDSPLHF | TGCAGTGCTAGGTCGACAGGTCGGGATTCACCCCTCCACTTT
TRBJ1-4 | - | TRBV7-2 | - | CASSLATLTGDQFF | TGTGCCAGCAGCTTAGCTACCCTCACGGGGGATCAGTTTTTT
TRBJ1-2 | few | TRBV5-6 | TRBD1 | CASSFGTGGHGYTF | TGTGCCAGCAGCTTTGGAACAGGGGGTCATGGCTACACCTTC
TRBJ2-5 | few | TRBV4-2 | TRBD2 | CASSQGTSGGAETQYF | TGTGCCAGCAGCCAAGGGACTAGCGGGGGGGCCGAGACCCAGTACTTC
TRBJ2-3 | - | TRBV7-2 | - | CASSLAQLVTDTQYF | TGTGCCAGCAGCTTAGCCCAACTAGTAACAGATACGCAGTATTTT
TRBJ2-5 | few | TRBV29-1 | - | CSAASETLSQETQYF | TGCAGCGCCGCATCCGAGACACTCTCACAAGAGACCCAGTACTTC
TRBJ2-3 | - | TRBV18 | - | CASLPAGQSTDTQYF | TGTGCCAGCCTCCCGGCCGGGCAATCCACAGATACGCAGTATTTT
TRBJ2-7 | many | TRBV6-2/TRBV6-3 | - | CASSYPLTDGYEQYF | TGTGCCAGCAGTTACCCCCTGACCGATGGTTACGAGCAGTACTTC
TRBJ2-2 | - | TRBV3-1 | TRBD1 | CASSQRSGSRGLNGELFF | TGTGCCAGCAGCCAAAGATCGGGAAGCAGGGGGCTGAACGGGGAGCTGTTTTTT
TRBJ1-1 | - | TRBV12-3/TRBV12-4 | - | CASSQTAVSTEAFF | TGTGCCAGCAGTCAGACAGCTGTAAGCACTGAAGCTTTCTTT
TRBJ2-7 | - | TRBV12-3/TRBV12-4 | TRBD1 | CASTNTGGYEQYF | TGTGCCAGCACCAACACAGGGGGCTACGAGCAGTACTTC
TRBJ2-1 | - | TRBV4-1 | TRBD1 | CASSQEQGQGRNNEQFF | TGCGCCAGCAGCCAAGAGCAGGGACAGGGTAGGAACAATGAGCAGTTCTTC
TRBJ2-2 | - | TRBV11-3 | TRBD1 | CATGQGGTGELFF | TGTGCCACTGGACAGGGAGGTACCGGGGAGCTGTTTTTT
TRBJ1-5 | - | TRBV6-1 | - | CASSSTGQGSNQPQHF | TGTGCCAGCAGCTCGACGGGGCAGGGGAGCAATCAGCCCCAGCATTTT
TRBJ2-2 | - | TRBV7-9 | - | CASTSTRAVANTGGLFF | TGTGCCAGCACCTCGACCCGGGCAGTCGCGAACACCGGGGGTCTGTTTTTT
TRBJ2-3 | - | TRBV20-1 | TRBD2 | CSARDSGRGTDTQYF | TGCAGTGCTAGAGATAGCGGGAGGGGCACAGATACGCAGTATTTT
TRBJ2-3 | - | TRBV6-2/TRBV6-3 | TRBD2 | CASSYVAGGADTQYF | TGTGCCAGCAGTTACGTCGCGGGGGGGGCAGATACGCAGTATTTT
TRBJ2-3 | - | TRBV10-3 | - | CAIRIGEGVDTQYF | TGTGCCATCAGGATAGGGGAGGGGGTCGATACGCAGTATTTT
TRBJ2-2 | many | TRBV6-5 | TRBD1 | CASSYSWTGDGSGELFF | TGTGCCAGCAGTTACTCGTGGACAGGGGATGGGTCCGGGGAGCTGTTTTTT
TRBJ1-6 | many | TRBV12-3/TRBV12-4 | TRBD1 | CASSFARTGYAPLHF | TGTGCCAGCAGTTTCGCCCGGACAGGGTACGCACCCCTCCACTTT
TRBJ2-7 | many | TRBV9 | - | CASSVGTYYEQYF | TGTGCCAGCAGCGTAGGGACATACTACGAGCAGTACTTC
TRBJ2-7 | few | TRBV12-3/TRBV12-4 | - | CARSQSLSCEQYF | TGTGCCAGGAGCCAATCCCTATCTTGCGAGCAGTACTTC
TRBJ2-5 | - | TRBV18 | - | CASSPFLDDWVDQETQYF | TGTGCCAGCTCACCATTTCTAGATGACTGGGTCGACCAAGAGACCCAGTACTTC
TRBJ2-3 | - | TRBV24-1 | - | CATSDQRTSTDTQYF | TGTGCCACCAGTGACCAACGGACTAGCACAGATACGCAGTATTTT
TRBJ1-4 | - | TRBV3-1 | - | CASRTAEKLFF | TGTGCCAGCAGGACAGCAGAAAAACTGTTTTTT
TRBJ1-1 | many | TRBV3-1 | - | CASSHPGDTEAFF | TGTGCCAGCAGCCATCCCGGGGACACTGAAGCTTTCTTT
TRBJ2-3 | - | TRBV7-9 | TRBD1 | CASSSGQSGTSAQYF | TGTGCCAGCAGCTCGGGACAGTCAGGGACGTCGGCGCAGTATTTT
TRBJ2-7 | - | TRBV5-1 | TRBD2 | CASSLRLAGGLSYEQYF | TGCGCCAGCAGCTTGAGATTGGCGGGAGGACTTTCCTACGAGCAGTACTTC
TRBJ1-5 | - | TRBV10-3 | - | CAIRAGKESNQPQHF | TGTGCCATCAGGGCAGGGAAGGAGAGCAATCAGCCCCAGCATTTT
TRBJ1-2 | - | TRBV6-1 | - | CASTQGHIYGYTF | TGTGCCAGCACCCAGGGACATATCTATGGCTACACCTTC
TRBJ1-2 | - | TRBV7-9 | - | CASSLAPAENGYTF | TGTGCCAGCAGCTTAGCGCCGGCAGAGAATGGCTACACCTTC
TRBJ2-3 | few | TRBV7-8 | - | CASSRWDSTDTQYF | TGTGCCAGCAGCCGATGGGACAGCACAGATACGCAGTATTTT
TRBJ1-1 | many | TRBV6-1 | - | CASSETRGTEAFF | TGTGCCAGCAGCGAAACAAGGGGCACTGAAGCTTTCTTT
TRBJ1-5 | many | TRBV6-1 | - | CASSESFIRGNQPQHF | TGTGCCAGCAGTGAGAGCTTTATTCGGGGCAATCAGCCCCAGCATTTT
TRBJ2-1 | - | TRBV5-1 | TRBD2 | CASSYSGTSAYNEQFF | TGCGCCAGCAGCTACTCCGGGACTAGCGCCTACAATGAGCAGTTCTTC
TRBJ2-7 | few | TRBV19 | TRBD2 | CASSLSSGKYEQYF | TGTGCCAGTAGTCTTAGTAGCGGGAAATACGAGCAGTACTTC
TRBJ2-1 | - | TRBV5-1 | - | CASSESGYYNEQFF | TGCGCCAGCAGTGAATCGGGATACTACAATGAGCAGTTCTTC